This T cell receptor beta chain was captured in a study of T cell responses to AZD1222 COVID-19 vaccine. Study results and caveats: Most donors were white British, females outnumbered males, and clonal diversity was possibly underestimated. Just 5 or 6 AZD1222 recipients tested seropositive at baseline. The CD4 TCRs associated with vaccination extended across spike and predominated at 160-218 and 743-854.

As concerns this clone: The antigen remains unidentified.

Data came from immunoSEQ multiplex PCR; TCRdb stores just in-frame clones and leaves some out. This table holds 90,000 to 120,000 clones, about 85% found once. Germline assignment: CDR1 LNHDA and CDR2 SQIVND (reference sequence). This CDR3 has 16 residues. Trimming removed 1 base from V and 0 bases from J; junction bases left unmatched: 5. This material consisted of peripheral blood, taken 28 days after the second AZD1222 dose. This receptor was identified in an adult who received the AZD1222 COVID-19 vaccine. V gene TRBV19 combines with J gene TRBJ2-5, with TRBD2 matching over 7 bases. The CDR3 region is CASSIGGGSYQETQYF. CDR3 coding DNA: TGTGCCAGTAGTATAGGGGGGGGATCTTACCAAGAGACCCAGTACTTC.